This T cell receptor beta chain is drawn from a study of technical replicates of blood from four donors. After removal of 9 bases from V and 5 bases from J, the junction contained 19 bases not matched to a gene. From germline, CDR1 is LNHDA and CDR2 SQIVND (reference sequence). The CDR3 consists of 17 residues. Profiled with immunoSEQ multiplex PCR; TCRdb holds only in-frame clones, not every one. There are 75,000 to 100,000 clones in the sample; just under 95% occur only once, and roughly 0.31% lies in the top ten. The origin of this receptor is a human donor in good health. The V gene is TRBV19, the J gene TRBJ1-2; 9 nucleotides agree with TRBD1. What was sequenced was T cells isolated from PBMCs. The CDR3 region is CASHIETGTGPWYGYTF. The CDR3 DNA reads TGTGCCAGCCACATTGAAACCGGGACAGGGCCCTGGTATGGCTACACCTTC.